This TCR beta chain was recorded in a study of beta chain features in type 1 diabetes. In the study overall: Examination spanned around 110 million sorted cells from all samples.

This clone was detected only a few times. What it binds is not known. This CDR3 has 15 residues. Deletions cut 1 base from V and 1 base from J, with 8 bases between. Germline CDR1 and CDR2: SGHTA and FQGNSA. TCRB transcripts that were expressed got sequenced, as all of the isolated RNA had been reverse transcribed. Only in-frame clones appear in the TCRdb table, and some are missing; sequencing was by immunoSEQ multiplex PCR. The sample has around 600,000 clones, around 11% seen once. Study-wide points: Patients and controls would share equally any PCR tilt toward shorter templates. For TCRB rearrangement, an influence of HLA type remained unresolved here. People with Type 1 diabetes carried modestly yet significantly shorter TCRB CDR3s in all four CD4+ subsets.

The TCR originated in a man younger than 40 with type 1 diabetes. Sequencing used naive CD4+ T cells from blood. This sequence joins TRBV7-2 and TRBJ1-5, with TRBD1 as a possible D gene (5 bases). The CDR3 spells CASSLVGTSNQPQHF. CDR3 in DNA: TGTGCCAGCAGCTTAGTGGGGACGAGCAATCAGCCCCAGCATTTT.